This T cell receptor (beta chain) was documented in a study of blood T cells in healthy people across ages. Study results and limitations: The long-lived group displayed more naive CD4+ cells, plus higher diversity, than the aged donors did.

This CDR3 is 15 amino acids long. Looked up from germline, CDR1 is LGHDT and CDR2 is YNNKEL (reference sequence). At least 6.5 million PBMCs were isolated per sample. Combining a sample-barcoded 5' primer with a J-beta primer mix, a second PCR ran for about 6 to 12 cycles. TCRdb itself ran the 5' RACE reads through MiXCR, one entry per CDR3 protein. The sample comprises approximately 1.5 million distinct CDR3 sequences, roughly a third of which are singletons, and roughly 12% rests with the top ten. In the case of this clonotype: Antigen unknown. Relative to the germline gene, one junction end is altered; a read error may explain this.

V is TRBV3-1 and J is TRBJ2-3, with a tentative D call TRBD2 (6 bases). Sequencing was performed on blood. The TCR was taken from a woman aged 25 to 39 in good health. The CDR3 here is CASSQAGDGTVTQYF. The CDR3 DNA follows: TGTGCCAGCAGCCAAGCGGGGGATGGCACAGTTACGCAGTATTTT.